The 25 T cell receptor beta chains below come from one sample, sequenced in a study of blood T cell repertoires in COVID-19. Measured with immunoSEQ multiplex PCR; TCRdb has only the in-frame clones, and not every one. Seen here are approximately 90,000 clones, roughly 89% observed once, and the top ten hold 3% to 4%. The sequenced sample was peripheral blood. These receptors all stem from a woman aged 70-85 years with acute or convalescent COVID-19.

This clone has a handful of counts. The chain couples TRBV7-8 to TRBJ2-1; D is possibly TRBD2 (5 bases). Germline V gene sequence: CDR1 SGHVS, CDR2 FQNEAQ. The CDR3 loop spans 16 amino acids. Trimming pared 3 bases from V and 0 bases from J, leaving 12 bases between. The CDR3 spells CASSLRVASSYNEQFF. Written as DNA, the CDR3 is TGTGCCAGCAGCTTGCGGGTAGCGAGCTCCTACAATGAGCAGTTCTTC.

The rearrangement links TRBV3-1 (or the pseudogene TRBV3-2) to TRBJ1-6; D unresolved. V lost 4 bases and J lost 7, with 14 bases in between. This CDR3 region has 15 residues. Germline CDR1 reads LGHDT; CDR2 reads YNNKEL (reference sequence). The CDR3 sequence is CASSPRRVGNSPLHF. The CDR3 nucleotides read TGTGCCAGCAGCCCGCGGCGGGTGGGGAATTCACCCCTCCACTTT.

The CDR3 sequence: CASSADIGNTIYF. For the CDR3, the DNA is TGTGCCAGCAGCGCAGACATAGGAAACACCATATATTTT. V usage is TRBV2 and J usage is TRBJ1-3, with D hard to call. In germline, CDR1 is SNHLY, CDR2 FYNNEI. The CDR3 has 13 residues. The V and J ends lost 6 bases and 4 bases respectively, with 10 bases between them.

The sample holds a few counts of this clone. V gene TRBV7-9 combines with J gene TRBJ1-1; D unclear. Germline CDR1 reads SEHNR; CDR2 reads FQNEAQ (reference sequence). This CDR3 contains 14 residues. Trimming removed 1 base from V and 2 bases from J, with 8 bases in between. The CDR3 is CASSLEQLNTEAFF. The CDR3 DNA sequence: TGTGCCAGCAGCTTAGAACAGTTAAACACTGAAGCTTTCTTT.

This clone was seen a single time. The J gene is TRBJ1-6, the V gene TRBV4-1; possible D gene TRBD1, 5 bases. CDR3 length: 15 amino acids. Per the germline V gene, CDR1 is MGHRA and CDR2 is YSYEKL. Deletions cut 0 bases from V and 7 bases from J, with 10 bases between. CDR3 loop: CASSQEGAPNSPLHF. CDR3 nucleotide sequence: TGCGCCAGCAGCCAAGAAGGGGCTCCAAATTCACCCCTCCACTTT.

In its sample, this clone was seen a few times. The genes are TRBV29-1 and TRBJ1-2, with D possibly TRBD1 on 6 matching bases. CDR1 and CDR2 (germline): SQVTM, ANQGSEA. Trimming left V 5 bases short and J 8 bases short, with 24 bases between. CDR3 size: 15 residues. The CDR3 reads CSVRITGPELYGYTF. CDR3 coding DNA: TGCAGCGTTCGCATCACAGGGCCTGAACTATACGGCTACACCTTC.

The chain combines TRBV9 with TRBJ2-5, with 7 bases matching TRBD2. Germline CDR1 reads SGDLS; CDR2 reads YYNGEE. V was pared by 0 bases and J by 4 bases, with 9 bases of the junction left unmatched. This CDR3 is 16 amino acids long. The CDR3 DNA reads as TGTGCCAGCAGCGTAGATGTGGGAGGGCCGGTAGAGACCCAGTACTTC. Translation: CASSVDVGGPVETQYF.

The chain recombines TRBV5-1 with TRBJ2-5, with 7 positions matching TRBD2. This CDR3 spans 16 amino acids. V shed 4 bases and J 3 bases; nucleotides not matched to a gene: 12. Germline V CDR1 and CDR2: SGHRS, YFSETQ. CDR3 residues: CASSPPGGKAEETQYF. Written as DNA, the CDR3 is TGCGCCAGCAGCCCCCCCGGGGGGAAAGCAGAAGAGACCCAGTACTTC.

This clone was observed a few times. The CDR3 region is CARSRKSYSNQPQHF. The CDR3 coding sequence is TGTGCCAGAAGCCGAAAGAGCTATAGCAATCAGCCCCAGCATTTT. This chain connects TRBV5-3 to TRBJ1-5; unclear D gene. TRBV5-3 is an ORF, and what it does is uncertain. There are 15 residues in the CDR3. V lost 4 bases and J 0 bases, leaving 11 bases between the germline ends.

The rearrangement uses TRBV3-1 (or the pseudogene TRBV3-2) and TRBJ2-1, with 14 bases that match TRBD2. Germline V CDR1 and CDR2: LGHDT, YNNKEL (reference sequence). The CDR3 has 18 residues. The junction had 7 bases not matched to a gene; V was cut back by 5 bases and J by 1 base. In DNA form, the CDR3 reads TGTGCCAGCAGCTCATATGGGACTAGCGGGAGTTCCTACAATGAGCAGTTCTTC. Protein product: CASSSYGTSGSSYNEQFF.

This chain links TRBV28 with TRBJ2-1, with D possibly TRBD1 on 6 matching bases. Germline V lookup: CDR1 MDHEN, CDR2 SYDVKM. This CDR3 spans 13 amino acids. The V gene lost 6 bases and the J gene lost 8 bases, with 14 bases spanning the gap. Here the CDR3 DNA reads TGTGCCAGCAGACAGGGTCTTGGGGATGAGCAGTTCTTC. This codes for CASRQGLGDEQFF. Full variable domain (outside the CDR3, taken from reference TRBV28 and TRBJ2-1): DVKVTQSSRYLVKRTGEKVFLECVQDMDHENMFWYRQDPGLGLRLIYFSYDVKMKEKGDIPEGYSVSREKKERFSLILESASTNQTSMYLCASRQGLGDEQFFGPGTRLTVL.

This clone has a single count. CDR3 in amino acids: CASTPRTGGNTEAFF. CDR3 DNA sequence: TGTGCCAGCACCCCGCGGACAGGGGGGAATACTGAAGCTTTCTTT. V gene TRBV5-5 combines with J gene TRBJ1-1; TRBD1 agrees at 10 bases. This CDR3 comprises 15 residues. V gave up 6 bases and J gave up 5 bases; unmatched junction bases: 10. Germline lookup yields CDR1 SGHKS and CDR2 YYEKEE (reference sequence).

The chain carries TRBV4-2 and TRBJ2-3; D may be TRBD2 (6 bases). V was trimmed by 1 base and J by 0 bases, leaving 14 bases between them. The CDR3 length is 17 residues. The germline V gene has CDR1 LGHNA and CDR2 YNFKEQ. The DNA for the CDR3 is TGTGCCAGCAGCCAAGGTTGGCGGGACCTTAGCACAGATACGCAGTATTTT. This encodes CASSQGWRDLSTDTQYF.

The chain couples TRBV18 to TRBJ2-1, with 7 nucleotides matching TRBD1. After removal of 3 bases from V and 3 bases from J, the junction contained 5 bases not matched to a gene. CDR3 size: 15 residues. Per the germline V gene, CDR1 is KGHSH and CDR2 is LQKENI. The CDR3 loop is CASSPQGTVYNEQFF. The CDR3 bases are TGTGCCAGCTCACCCCAGGGGACAGTCTACAATGAGCAGTTCTTC.

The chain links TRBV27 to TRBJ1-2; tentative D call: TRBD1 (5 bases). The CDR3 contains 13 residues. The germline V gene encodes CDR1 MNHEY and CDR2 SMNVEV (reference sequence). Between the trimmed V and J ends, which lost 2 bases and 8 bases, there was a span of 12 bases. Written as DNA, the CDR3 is TGTGCCAGCAGTTTACGTCAGGGAGGCGGCTACACCTTC. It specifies CASSLRQGGGYTF.

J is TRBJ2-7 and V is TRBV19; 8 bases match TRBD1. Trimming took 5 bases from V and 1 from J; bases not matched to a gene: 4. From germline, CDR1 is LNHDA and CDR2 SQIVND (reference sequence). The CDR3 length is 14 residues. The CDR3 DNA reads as TGTGCCAGTAGTGAGTGGACAGGGTCCTACGAGCAGTACTTC. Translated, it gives CASSEWTGSYEQYF.

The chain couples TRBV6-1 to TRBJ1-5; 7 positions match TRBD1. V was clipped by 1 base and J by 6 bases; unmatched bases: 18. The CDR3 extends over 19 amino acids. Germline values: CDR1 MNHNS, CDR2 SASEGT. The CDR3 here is CASSEEDRKGAGRGQPQHF. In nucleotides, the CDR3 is TGTGCCAGCAGTGAAGAGGACAGGAAGGGGGCAGGCAGAGGTCAGCCCCAGCATTTT.

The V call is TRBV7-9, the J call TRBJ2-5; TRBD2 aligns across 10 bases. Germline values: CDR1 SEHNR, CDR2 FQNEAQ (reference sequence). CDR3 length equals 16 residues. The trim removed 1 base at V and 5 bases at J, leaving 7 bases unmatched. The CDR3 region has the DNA TGTGCCAGCAGCTTAGGGCAGCTAGCGGGAGTTGAGACCCAGTACTTC. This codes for CASSLGQLAGVETQYF.

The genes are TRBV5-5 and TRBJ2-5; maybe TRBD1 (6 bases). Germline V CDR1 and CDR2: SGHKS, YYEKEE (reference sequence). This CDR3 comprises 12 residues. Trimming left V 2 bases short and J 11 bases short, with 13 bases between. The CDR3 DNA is TGTGCCAGCAGCTTTCCGAGGGGGATACAGTACTTC. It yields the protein CASSFPRGIQYF.

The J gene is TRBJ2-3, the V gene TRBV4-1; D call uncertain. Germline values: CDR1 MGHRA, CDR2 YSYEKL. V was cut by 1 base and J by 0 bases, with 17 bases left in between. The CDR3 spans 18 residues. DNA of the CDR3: TGCGCCAGCAGCCAAGCCGTCCCCTCTAGTACTAGCACAGATACGCAGTATTTT. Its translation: CASSQAVPSSTSTDTQYF.

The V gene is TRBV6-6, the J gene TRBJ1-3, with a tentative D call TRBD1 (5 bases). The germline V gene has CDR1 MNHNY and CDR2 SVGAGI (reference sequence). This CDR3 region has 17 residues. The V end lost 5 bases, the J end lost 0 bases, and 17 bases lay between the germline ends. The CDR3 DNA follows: TGTGCCAGCAGTCCCTCGACAGAGTGGCACTCTGGAAACACCATATATTTT. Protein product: CASSPSTEWHSGNTIYF.

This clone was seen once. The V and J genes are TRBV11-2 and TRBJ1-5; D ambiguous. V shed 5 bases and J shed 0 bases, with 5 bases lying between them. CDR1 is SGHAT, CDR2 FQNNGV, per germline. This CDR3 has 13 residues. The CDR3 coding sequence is TGTGCCAGCAGCCTACCTAGCAATCAGCCCCAGCATTTT. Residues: CASSLPSNQPQHF.

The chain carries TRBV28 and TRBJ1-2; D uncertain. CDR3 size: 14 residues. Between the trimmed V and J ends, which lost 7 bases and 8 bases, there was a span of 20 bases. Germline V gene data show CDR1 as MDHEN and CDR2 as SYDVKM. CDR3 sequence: CASIFRRRFWGYTF. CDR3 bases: TGTGCCAGCATTTTCCGGAGACGTTTTTGGGGCTACACCTTC.

CDR3 nucleotide sequence: TGTGCCAGCAGGTCACAGGGGTACAATGAGCAGTTCTTC. It codes for CASRSQGYNEQFF. The V gene is TRBV28, the J gene TRBJ2-1; 7 bases align to TRBD1. The germline V gene encodes CDR1 MDHEN and CDR2 SYDVKM. There are 13 residues in the CDR3. Losses at the gene ends were 6 bases for V and 4 bases for J; bases not matched to a gene: 3.

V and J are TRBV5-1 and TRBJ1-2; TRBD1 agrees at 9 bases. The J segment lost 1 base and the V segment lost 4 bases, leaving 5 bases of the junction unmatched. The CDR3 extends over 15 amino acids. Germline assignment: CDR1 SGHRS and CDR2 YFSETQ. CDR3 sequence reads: CASSRGQGSNYGYTF. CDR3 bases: TGCGCCAGCAGCCGGGGACAGGGCAGTAACTATGGCTACACCTTC.